This entry lists 7 T cell receptor beta chains sequenced from one sample in a study of T cell responses to AZD1222 COVID-19 vaccine. The data were produced by immunoSEQ multiplex PCR, yet TCRdb's version contains in-frame clones alone and is incomplete. Of 75,000 to 85,000 clones in the sample, approximately 87% were seen once. The specimen comprised peripheral blood, sampled 28 days after the second AZD1222 dose. These receptors were obtained from an adult who received the AZD1222 COVID-19 vaccine.

The chain combines TRBV24-1 with TRBJ2-3; D gene unclear. Germline V gene data show CDR1 as KGHDR and CDR2 as SFDVKD. The CDR3 is made up of 13 amino acids. V dropped 6 bases and J dropped 1 base, with 7 bases sitting between them. The CDR3 coding sequence is TGTGCCACCAGTAATCCGGGCACAGATACGCAGTATTTT. It specifies CATSNPGTDTQYF.

The chain joins TRBV5-4 to TRBJ1-2; D unclear. Germline V gene lookup returns CDR1 SGHNT and CDR2 YYREEE (reference sequence). Between the trimmed V and J ends, which lost 4 bases and 8 bases, there was a span of 9 bases. This CDR3 has 11 residues. The CDR3: CASSGRVGYTF. DNA for the CDR3: TGTGCCAGCAGCGGACGAGTCGGCTACACCTTC.

The chain carries TRBV18 and TRBJ1-5, with D maybe TRBD1 (5 bases). Germline CDR1 is KGHSH and CDR2 is LQKENI. The V end lost 4 bases, the J end lost 2 bases, and 18 bases lay between the germline ends. The CDR3 length is 17 residues. The CDR3 nucleotides are TGTGCCAGCTCACAGAGGTCGGGGCTCGAGGGCAATCAGCCCCAGCATTTT. It codes for CASSQRSGLEGNQPQHF.

V is TRBV3-1 (or the pseudogene TRBV3-2) and J is TRBJ1-5; no clear D gene. Germline V CDR1 and CDR2: LGHDT, YNNKEL (reference sequence). This CDR3 spans 14 amino acids. V dropped 4 bases and J dropped 5 bases, with 12 bases sitting between them. CDR3 nucleotide sequence: TGTGCCAGCAGCCCCAGCGGGTTTTATCAGCCCCAGCATTTT. As protein: CASSPSGFYQPQHF.

This chain joins TRBV28 and TRBJ2-7, with TRBD2 as a possible D gene (8 bases). V lost 6 bases and J lost 4, with 19 bases in between. Germline-derived CDR1 and CDR2 are MDHEN and SYDVKM. This CDR3 has 15 amino acids. CDR3 residues: CASSPGTAGAYEQYF. CDR3 bases: TGTGCCAGCAGCCCCGGGACAGCGGGGGCTTACGAGCAGTACTTC.

The chain carries TRBV6-5 and TRBJ2-7; D is undetermined. The CDR3 sequence is 12 residues long. The V and J ends lost 8 bases and 5 bases respectively, with 13 bases between them. Germline lookup yields CDR1 MNHEY and CDR2 SVGAGI. The CDR3 sequence: CASPGEENEQYF. The CDR3 DNA sequence: TGTGCCAGCCCTGGGGAAGAAAACGAGCAGTACTTC.

The V gene is TRBV19, the J gene TRBJ2-5; 8 nucleotides agree with TRBD2. Trimming removed 5 bases from V and 5 bases from J; junction bases left unmatched: 16. There are 17 residues in the CDR3. Germline values: CDR1 LNHDA, CDR2 SQIVND (reference sequence). The CDR3 DNA is TGTGCCAGTAGTCCCTCTTTCCGGGGGGGCCTTCGCGAGACCCAGTACTTC. This translates into CASSPSFRGGLRETQYF.